The present TCR beta chain was sequenced within a study of graft-versus-host responses after intestinal transplantation. Study context: The transplants performed in recipients were multivisceral, liver-intestinal, or isolated intestinal. Study-level findings and limits: In recipient marrow, GvH clones were found, and some appeared first in ileum or blood. Patients with graft-donor T cell macrochimerism had high graft-versus-host to host-versus-graft clonal ratios in allografts.

There are 15 residues in the CDR3. Looked up from germline, CDR1 is MNHNY and CDR2 is SVGAGI (reference sequence). V dropped 7 bases and J dropped 5 bases, with 21 bases sitting between them. On this clone itself: The antigen is not known.

Repertoires were generated with immunoSEQ multiplex PCR, while TCRdb's copy carries only in-frame clones and drops some. This table has more than 9,000 clones, 80% to 95% appearing once. J is TRBJ2-7 and V is TRBV6-6; D might be TRBD2 (5 bases). This sequence was found in a human patient who received an intestinal transplant, so some T cells may come from the graft donor. The specimen comprised PBMCs, sampled almost 70 days after transplant. The CDR3 protein is CASNLRSGSFDEQYF. CDR3 DNA: TGTGCCAGCAACCTAAGGTCGGGGAGCTTCGACGAGCAGTACTTC.